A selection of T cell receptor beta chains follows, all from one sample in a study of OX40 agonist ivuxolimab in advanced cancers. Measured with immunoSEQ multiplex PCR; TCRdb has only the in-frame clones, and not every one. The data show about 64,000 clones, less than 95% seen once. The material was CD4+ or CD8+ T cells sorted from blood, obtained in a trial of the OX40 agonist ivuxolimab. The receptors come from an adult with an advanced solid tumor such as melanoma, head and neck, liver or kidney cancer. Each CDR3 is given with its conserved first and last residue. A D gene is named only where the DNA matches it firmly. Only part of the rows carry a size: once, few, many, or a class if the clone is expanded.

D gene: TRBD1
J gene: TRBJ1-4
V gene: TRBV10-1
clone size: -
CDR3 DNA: TGCGCCAGCAGTGAGTCGGGACAGACTGAAAAACTGTTTTTT
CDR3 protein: CASSESGQTEKLFF

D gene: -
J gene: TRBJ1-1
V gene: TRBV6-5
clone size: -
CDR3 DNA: TGTGCCAGCAGACCAACCTTATCCTCGAACACTGAAGCTTTCTTT
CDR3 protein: CASRPTLSSNTEAFF

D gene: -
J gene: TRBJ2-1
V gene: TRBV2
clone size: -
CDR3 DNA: TGTGCCAGCAGACGGCCCTCGGATGAGCAGTTCTTC
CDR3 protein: CASRRPSDEQFF

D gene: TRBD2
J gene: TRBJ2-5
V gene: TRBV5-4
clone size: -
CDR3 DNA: TGTGCCAGCAGCTTGAGACTAGCGGGAGGGGAGACCCAGTACTTC
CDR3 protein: CASSLRLAGGETQYF

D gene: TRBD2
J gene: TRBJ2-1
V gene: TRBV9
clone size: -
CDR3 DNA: TGTGCCAGCAGCGTAGAGGGACTAGCGGGACTTGAGCAGTTCTTC
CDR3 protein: CASSVEGLAGLEQFF

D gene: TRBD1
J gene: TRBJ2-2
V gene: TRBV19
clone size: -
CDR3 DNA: TGTGCCAGTAGTATCCGGGCCGGGACAGGGCCCACCGGGGAGCTGTTTTTT
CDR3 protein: CASSIRAGTGPTGELFF

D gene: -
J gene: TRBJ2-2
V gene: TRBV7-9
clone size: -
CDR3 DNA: TGTGCCAGCAGCTTAAGTACAGGGCTGGGCACCGGGGAGCTGTTTTTT
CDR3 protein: CASSLSTGLGTGELFF

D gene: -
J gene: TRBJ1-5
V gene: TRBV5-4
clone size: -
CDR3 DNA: TGTGCCAGCAGCTTCGGCGGTACACAGCCCCAGCATTTT
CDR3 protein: CASSFGGTQPQHF

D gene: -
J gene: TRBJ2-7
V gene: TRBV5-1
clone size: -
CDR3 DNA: TGCGCCAGCAGCTTAGGCCAGGGCTCGGGCGAGCAGTACTTC
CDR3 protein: CASSLGQGSGEQYF

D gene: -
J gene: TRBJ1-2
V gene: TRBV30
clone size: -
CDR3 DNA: TGTGCCTGGAGTGGAGAATGGTTGGGCTACACCTTC
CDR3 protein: CAWSGEWLGYTF

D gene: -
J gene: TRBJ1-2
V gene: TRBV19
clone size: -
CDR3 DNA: TGTGCCAGTAGACCTAGTCGGGACGGAAACTATGGCTACACCTTC
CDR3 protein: CASRPSRDGNYGYTF

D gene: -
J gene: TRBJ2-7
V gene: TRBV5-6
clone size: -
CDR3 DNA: TGTGCCAGCAGCTTGTTTGGGGGGCCTTCCTACGAGCAGTACTTC
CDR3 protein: CASSLFGGPSYEQYF

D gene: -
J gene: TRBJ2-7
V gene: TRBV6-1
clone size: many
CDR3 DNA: TGTGCCAGCACTGAAAGACAGACCTACGAGCAGTACTTC
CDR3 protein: CASTERQTYEQYF

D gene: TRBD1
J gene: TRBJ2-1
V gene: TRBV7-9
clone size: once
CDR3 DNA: TGTGCCAGCAGCTTGGGACAGGTTAGCAATGAGCAGTTCTTC
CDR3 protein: CASSLGQVSNEQFF

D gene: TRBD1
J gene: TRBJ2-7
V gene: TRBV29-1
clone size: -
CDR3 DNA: TGCAGCGGGGGACAGGGGGCCGAGCAGTACTTC
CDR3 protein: CSGGQGAEQYF

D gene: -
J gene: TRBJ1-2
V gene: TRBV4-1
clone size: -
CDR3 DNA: TGCGCCAGCAGCCAAGGGGGGGGTTACTATGGCTACACCTTC
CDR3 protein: CASSQGGGYYGYTF

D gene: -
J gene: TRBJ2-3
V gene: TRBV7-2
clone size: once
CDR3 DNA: TGTGCCAGCAGCTTAGACGGGGGGCGGGGAGATACGCAGTATTTT
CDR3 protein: CASSLDGGRGDTQYF

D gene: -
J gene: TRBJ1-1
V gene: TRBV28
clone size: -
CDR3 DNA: TGTGCCAGCAGGCTGGGGACGGAAGCTTTCTTT
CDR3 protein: CASRLGTEAFF

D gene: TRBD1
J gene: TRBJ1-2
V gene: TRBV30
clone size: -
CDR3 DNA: TGTGCCTGGAGTGACACTACAGGGGGCAGGGACTATGGCTACACCTTC
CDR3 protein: CAWSDTTGGRDYGYTF

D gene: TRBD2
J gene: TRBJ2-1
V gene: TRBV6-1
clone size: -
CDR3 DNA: TGTGCCAGCAGGCCTAGCGGGAGCAATGAGCAGTTCTTC
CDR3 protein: CASRPSGSNEQFF

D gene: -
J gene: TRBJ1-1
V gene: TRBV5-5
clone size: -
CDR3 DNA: TGTGCCAGCAGCTTGGAGGTAGGCGAGAACACTGAAGCTTTCTTT
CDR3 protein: CASSLEVGENTEAFF

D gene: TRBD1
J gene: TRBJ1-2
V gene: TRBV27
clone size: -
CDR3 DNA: TGTGCCAGCAGTATCACAGGGGAGCGGTTCTATGGCTACACCTTC
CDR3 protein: CASSITGERFYGYTF

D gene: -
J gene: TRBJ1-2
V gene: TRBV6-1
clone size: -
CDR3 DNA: TGTGCCAGCAGTGAACAGGCCTCTAACTATGGCTACACCTTC
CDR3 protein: CASSEQASNYGYTF

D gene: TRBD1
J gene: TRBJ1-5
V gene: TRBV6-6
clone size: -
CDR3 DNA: TGTGCCAGCAGTTACCGACCTGACAGGGGAGGTCAGCCCCAGCATTTT
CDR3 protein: CASSYRPDRGGQPQHF

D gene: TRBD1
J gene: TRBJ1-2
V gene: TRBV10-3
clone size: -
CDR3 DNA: TGTGCCACCAGGGACAGGGGGCGAGATACCTTTGGCTACACCTTC
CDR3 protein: CATRDRGRDTFGYTF

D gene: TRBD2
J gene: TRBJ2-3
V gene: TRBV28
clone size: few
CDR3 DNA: TGTGCCAGCCAACCTCTAGCGGGAGGGCCGACGTCTACGCAGTATTTT
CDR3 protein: CASQPLAGGPTSTQYF

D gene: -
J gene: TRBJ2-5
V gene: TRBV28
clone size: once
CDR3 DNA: TGTGCCAGCAGTTCCTACCAAGAGACCCAGTACTTC
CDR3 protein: CASSSYQETQYF

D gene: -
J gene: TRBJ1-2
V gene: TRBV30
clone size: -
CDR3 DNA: TGTGCCTGGAGTCCCCCGGGTCGGGGGCGCTATGGCTACACCTTC
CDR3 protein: CAWSPPGRGRYGYTF

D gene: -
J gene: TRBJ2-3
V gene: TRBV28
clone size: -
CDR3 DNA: TGTGCCAGCACCAGGGGTGGCTGGCAGTGGGAGGGGGACCACACGAATACGCAGTATTTT
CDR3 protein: CASTRGGWQWEGDHTNTQYF

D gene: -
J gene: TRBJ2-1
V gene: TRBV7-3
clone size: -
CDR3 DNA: TGTCCCTCGGGGTCGGGCGATGAGCAGTTCTTC
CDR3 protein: CPSGSGDEQFF

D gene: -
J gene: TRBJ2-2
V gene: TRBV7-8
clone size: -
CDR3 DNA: TGTGCCAGCAGCTTAGTCCAGGGTGGAACCGGGGAGCTGTTTTTT
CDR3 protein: CASSLVQGGTGELFF

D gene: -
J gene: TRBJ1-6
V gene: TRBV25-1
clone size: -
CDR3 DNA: TGTGCCAGCAGTCGAGGAGATTCACCCCTCCACTTT
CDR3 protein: CASSRGDSPLHF

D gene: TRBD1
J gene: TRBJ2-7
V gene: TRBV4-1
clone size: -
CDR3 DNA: TGCGCCAGCAGCCAAGAAGAAGGCACACAGGGGAGCTCCTACGAGCAGTACTTC
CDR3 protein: CASSQEEGTQGSSYEQYF

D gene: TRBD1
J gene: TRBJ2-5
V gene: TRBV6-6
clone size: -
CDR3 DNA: TGTGCCAGCAGCGGACAGGCACAAGAGACCCAGTACTTC
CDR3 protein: CASSGQAQETQYF

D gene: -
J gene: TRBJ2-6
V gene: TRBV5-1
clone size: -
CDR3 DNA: TGCGCCAGCGCCTCGGGTAGCTCTGGGGCCAACGTCCTGACTTTC
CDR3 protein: CASASGSSGANVLTF

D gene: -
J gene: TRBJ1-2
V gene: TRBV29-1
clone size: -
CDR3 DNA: TGCAGCGTGGGGGACATTTCGAATTATGGCTACACCTTC
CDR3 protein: CSVGDISNYGYTF

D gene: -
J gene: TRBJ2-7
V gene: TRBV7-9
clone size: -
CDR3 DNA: TGTGCCAGCACGTTTTCGGCGACGACTTACGAGCAGTACTTC
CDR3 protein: CASTFSATTYEQYF

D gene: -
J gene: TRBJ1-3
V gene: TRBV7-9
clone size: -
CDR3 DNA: TGTGCCAGCACCAGGACGGGGCCTGGAAACACCATATATTTT
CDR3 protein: CASTRTGPGNTIYF

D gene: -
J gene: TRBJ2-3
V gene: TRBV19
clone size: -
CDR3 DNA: TGTGCCAGTAGTATAGATCGGTTTGGCACAGATACGCAGTATTTT
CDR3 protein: CASSIDRFGTDTQYF

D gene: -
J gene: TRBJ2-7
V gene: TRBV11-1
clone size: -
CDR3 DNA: TGTGCCAGCTCCCCCAGGGGTTACGAGCAGTACTTC
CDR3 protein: CASSPRGYEQYF

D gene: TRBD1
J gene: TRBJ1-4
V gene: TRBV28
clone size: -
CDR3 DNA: TGTGCCAGCAGCTCCACCGACAGGGGGCGAGCTGAAAAACTGTTTTTT
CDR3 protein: CASSSTDRGRAEKLFF

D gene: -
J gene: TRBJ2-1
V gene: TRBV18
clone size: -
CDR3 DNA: TGTGCCAGCTCCCAGGCAATCAATGAGCAGTTCTTC
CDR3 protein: CASSQAINEQFF

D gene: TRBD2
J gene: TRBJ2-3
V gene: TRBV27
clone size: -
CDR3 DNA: TGTGCCAGCAGGCCCAGGGGACTAGCGGGATTACTAGATACGCAGTATTTT
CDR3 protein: CASRPRGLAGLLDTQYF

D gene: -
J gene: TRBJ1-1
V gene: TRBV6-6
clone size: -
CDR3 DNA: TGTGCCAGCAGTAACACAGGAATCGGTGAAGCTTTCTTT
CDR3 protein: CASSNTGIGEAFF

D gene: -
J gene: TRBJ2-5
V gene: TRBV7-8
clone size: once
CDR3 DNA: TGTGCCAGCAGCTTAGAAAGGGCTACCTTCGGGGAGACCCAGTACTTC
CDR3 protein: CASSLERATFGETQYF

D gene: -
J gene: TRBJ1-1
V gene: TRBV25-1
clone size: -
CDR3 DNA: TGTGCCAGCAGTGACCTAAACACTGAAGCTTTCTTT
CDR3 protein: CASSDLNTEAFF

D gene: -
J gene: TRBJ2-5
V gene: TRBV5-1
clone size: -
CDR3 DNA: TGCGCCAGCAGCTTGGGGCAAGAGACCCAGTACTTC
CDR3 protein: CASSLGQETQYF

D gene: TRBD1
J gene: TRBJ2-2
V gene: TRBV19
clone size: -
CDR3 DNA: TGTGCCAGTAGCAGGGACAGCGGAACCGGGGAGCTGTTTTTT
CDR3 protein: CASSRDSGTGELFF

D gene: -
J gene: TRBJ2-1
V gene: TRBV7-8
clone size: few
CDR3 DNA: TGTGCCAGCAGGGGCAGGGGAGTTACCAATGAGCAGTTCTTC
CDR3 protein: CASRGRGVTNEQFF

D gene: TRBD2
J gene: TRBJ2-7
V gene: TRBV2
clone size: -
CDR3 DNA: TGTGCCAGCGCGGCTAGCGGTTACTACGAGCAGTACTTC
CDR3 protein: CASAASGYYEQYF

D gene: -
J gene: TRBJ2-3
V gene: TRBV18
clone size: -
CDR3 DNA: TGTGCCAGCTCACCATGGGACCTGGGTACAGATACGCAGTATTTT
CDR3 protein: CASSPWDLGTDTQYF

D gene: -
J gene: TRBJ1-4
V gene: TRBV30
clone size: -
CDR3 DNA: TGTGCCTGGACTGGGGAAAAACTGTTTTTT
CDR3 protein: CAWTGEKLFF

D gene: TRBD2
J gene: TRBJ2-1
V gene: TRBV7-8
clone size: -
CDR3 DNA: TGTGCCAGCAGTCTTGGCGGGAGCTACAATGAGCAGTTCTTC
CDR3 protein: CASSLGGSYNEQFF

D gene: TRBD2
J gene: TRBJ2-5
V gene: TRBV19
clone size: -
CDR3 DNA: TGTGCCAGTAGTATAGTTTTCGGGCTAGCGGAGTTTAAGGAGACCCAGTACTTC
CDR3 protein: CASSIVFGLAEFKETQYF

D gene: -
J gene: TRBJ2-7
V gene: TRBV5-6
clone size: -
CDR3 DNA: TGTGCCAGCAGCTTGTTTGGGGGGCCTTCCTACGAGCAGTACTTC
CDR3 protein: CASSLFGGPSYEQYF